The source of this T cell receptor (beta chain) is a study of T cell responses to AZD1222 COVID-19 vaccine. Combined were second doses at about 4 or about 12 weeks. Profiled with immunoSEQ multiplex PCR; TCRdb holds only in-frame clones, not every one. The data show 150,000 to 200,000 clones, 90% seen once. As for this clone: Its antigen remains unknown.

General observations from the study: White British ancestry dominated among donors, who included more females, and clonal diversity was possibly underestimated. Baseline seropositivity characterized only six AZD1222 recipients. Sampling captured repertoires only after the peak T cell response.

Germline V lookup: CDR1 MNHEY, CDR2 SVGAGI. This CDR3 has 11 residues. Between the trimmed V and J ends, which lost 8 bases and 3 bases, there was a span of 5 bases. V gene TRBV6-5 combines with J gene TRBJ1-3, with unresolved D. This clonotype was sampled from an adult who received the AZD1222 COVID-19 vaccine. Material: peripheral blood, obtained 28 days after the second AZD1222 dose. Here the CDR3 reads CASSDGNTIYF. CDR3 DNA: TGTGCCAGCTCGGATGGAAACACCATATATTTT.